One sample yielded the 4 T cell receptor beta chains listed below, sequenced in a study of blood T cells in healthy people across ages. For the second PCR, which ran for roughly 6 to 12 cycles, a sample-barcoded 5' primer and a J-beta primer mix were used. Each CDR3 protein gets one entry after TCRdb re-called the 5' RACE reads with MiXCR. The data show some 1.8 million distinct CDR3 sequences, 30% to 40% seen once. The sample was blood. These TCRs come from a human donor in good health.

This clonotype was observed once. The rearrangement links TRBV9 to TRBJ2-1; 14 nucleotides match TRBD2. The V gene end was trimmed by 4 bases and the J gene end by 0 bases; junction bases not matched to a gene: 12. The CDR3 sequence is 20 residues long. Germline values: CDR1 SGDLS, CDR2 YYNGEE. This chain's CDR3 is CASSSRRGLAGASSYNEQFF. CDR3 coding DNA: TGTGCCAGCAGCTCCCGCAGGGGACTAGCGGGGGCGAGCTCCTACAATGAGCAGTTCTTC.

The chain employs TRBV2 and TRBJ2-3; 7 bases match TRBD1. J was trimmed by 4 bases and V by 10 bases; bases with no gene match: 5. The CDR3 consists of 12 residues. Germline V CDR1 and CDR2: SNHLY, FYNNEI. CDR3 nucleotides: TGTGCCAAAACAGGGGTGGCAGATACGCAGTATTTT. Its translation: CAKTGVADTQYF.

V gene TRBV10-3 combines with J gene TRBJ2-7; possibly TRBD1 for D (6 bases). Trimming left V 2 bases short and J 5 bases short, with 10 bases between. CDR3 length: 13 residues. Looked up from germline, CDR1 is ENHRY and CDR2 is SYGVKD. CDR3: CAISEQGMNEQYF. For the CDR3, the DNA is TGTGCCATCAGTGAGCAGGGGATGAACGAGCAGTACTTC.

This clonotype was recorded a few times. An end of the junction does not agree with germline; a read error may underlie this. V usage is TRBV5-1 and J usage is TRBJ2-7; 12 nucleotides line up with TRBD2. Germline CDR1 SGHRS, CDR2 YFSETQ. This CDR3 is built from 17 residues. CDR3 amino acids: CAGSPEGGLAGYYEQYF. DNA for the CDR3: TGCGCCGGCAGCCCAGAAGGCGGACTAGCGGGGTACTACGAGCAGTACTTC.